Reported below is one TCR beta chain. This sample is part of a study of blood T cell repertoires in COVID-19. Whole-study context: COVID-19 samples from acute and convalescent phases originated in the United States, Italy and Spain. Sample material is recorded as cDNA or gDNA derived from T cells, B-cell-depleted T cells, or PBMCs.

The V end was cut by 0 bases, the J end by 3 bases, with 15 bases between. Per germline, CDR1 MNHNY and CDR2 SVGAGI (reference sequence). The CDR3 has 16 residues. Per the original methods: Counts of nucleated cells, estimated from reference gene primer amplification, were obtained. Sequencing was performed with immunoSEQ multiplex PCR; in TCRdb, only in-frame clones are kept and a portion is missing. V, J and clone size reflect that table, while D and trimming were determined from the DNA. Among some 68,000 clones, around 85% were seen once, and the ten largest hold 4.4%. What was sequenced was peripheral blood. This TCR was sampled from a man aged 45-65 years with active COVID-19. V usage is TRBV6-6 and J usage is TRBJ2-7; D remains unclear. As DNA, the CDR3 is TGTGCCAGCAGTTACTCGATCTCGGGTTATGACTACGAGCAGTACTTC. Its protein is CASSYSISGYDYEQYF.